This T cell receptor beta chain was captured by sequencing in a study of shared clonotypes between healthy human individuals. Findings of the study overall: The study generally estimated greater richness for naive than memory subsets.

Every subset had its genomic DNA shared out evenly among several immunoSEQ plates. The repertoire was sequenced with immunoSEQ multiplex PCR; TCRdb's copy has only in-frame clones and lacks some. Here the sample spans over a million clones, about 84% being singletons. On this clone itself: What it recognizes is unknown.

The germline gives CDR1 MNHEY, CDR2 SVGAGI. The CDR3 has 13 residues. The V end was cut by 5 bases, the J end by 7 bases, with 12 bases between. The source is a man younger than 30 in good health. Some clones in this sample may be carry-over from other donors' samples. The chain employs TRBV6-5 and TRBJ1-5; D call uncertain. Sequencing was carried out using memory CD4+ T cells from PBMCs. Subset in this sample: CD45RA-negative fraction. The CDR3 sequence is CASSPDPGQPQHF. As DNA, the CDR3 is TGTGCCAGCAGTCCCGACCCGGGCCAGCCCCAGCATTTT.